A selection of T cell receptor beta chains follows, all from one sample in a study of control samples from healthy donors and cancer patients. TCRdb keeps only in-frame clones here, not all; method: immunoSEQ multiplex PCR. The sample carries roughly 80,000 clones, around 94% recorded once. Source material: blood. Receptors originate from a woman aged 60-75 years in good health. Both conserved end residues are part of each CDR3. The D gene is left open where the match is weak. Size tells how often a clone was seen (once, few, many) or the class of an expanded clone, and some rows leave it out.

>TRBJ2-7|TRBV20-1|-|-
TGCAGTGCTAGTCTTAAGTCCTACGAGCAGTACTTC
CSASLKSYEQYF
>TRBJ1-1|TRBV7-9|-|-
TGTGCCAGCAGTTTAACGCGGGTAGGGGGGAGGAACACTGAAGCTTTCTTT
CASSLTRVGGRNTEAFF
>TRBJ1-3|TRBV19|TRBD1|-
TGTGCCAGTAGTACAGGGACAGAAACAAACACCATATATTTT
CASSTGTETNTIYF
>TRBJ2-1|TRBV4-1|-|-
TGCGCCAGCAGTCCCAGAGGGGATGAGCAGTTCTTC
CASSPRGDEQFF
>TRBJ2-7|TRBV20-1|-|-
TGCAGTCTACAGCGGTCCTACGAGCAGTACTTC
CSLQRSYEQYF
>TRBJ2-7|TRBV19|TRBD2|many
TGTGCCAGTACCCCAGGGGCTAGCGGGGGCGAGCAGTACTTC
CASTPGASGGEQYF
>TRBJ2-1|TRBV7-2|TRBD2|-
TGTGCCAGCAGCCCTATGAGACTAGCGGGAGGTTTTTTCAATGAGCAGTTCTTC
CASSPMRLAGGFFNEQFF
>TRBJ1-2|TRBV3-1/TRBV3-2|-|-
TGTGCCAGCAGCCTTGCCACCGGGACGGGGAACTATGGCTACACCTTC
CASSLATGTGNYGYTF
>TRBJ1-5|TRBV18|-|-
TGTGCCAGCTCATCTGGGACGGATCCCCAGCCCCAGCATTTT
CASSSGTDPQPQHF
>TRBJ2-3|TRBV7-9|TRBD2|-
TGTGCCAGCAGCTTTAGACTAGCGGGAGCAGATACGCAGTATTTT
CASSFRLAGADTQYF
>TRBJ2-7|TRBV19|-|-
TGTGCCAGTAGTCTAAGCTCCGGAGACAGGTATTACGAAAGCTCCTACGAGCAGTACTTC
CASSLSSGDRYYESSYEQYF
>TRBJ1-1|TRBV9|-|-
TGTGCCAGCAGCCCCGGTCCCCTCACGCCCCGACTTGGTGAAGCTTTCTTT
CASSPGPLTPRLGEAFF
>TRBJ1-1|TRBV6-1|-|once
TGTGCCAGCAGTGAAGCCCCAGGTAGGAACACTGAAGCTTTCTTT
CASSEAPGRNTEAFF
>TRBJ2-3|TRBV9|-|once
TGTGCCAGCAGCGTAGACGGGACCACAGATACGCAGTATTTT
CASSVDGTTDTQYF
>TRBJ2-7|TRBV2|-|-
TGTGCCAGCAGTGAAGAGTACGAGCAGTACTTC
CASSEEYEQYF
>TRBJ1-6|TRBV9|-|once
TGTGCCAGCAGCCCGCAGGGCGTCTCCTATAATTCACCCCTCCACTTT
CASSPQGVSYNSPLHF
>TRBJ1-4|TRBV19|-|-
TGTGCCAGTAGTATCGAGAAGGCTAATGAAAAACTGTTTTTT
CASSIEKANEKLFF
>TRBJ1-3|TRBV5-6|-|-
TGTGCCAGCAGCAGAAGTATGACTAGGGGAAACACCATATATTTT
CASSRSMTRGNTIYF
>TRBJ2-2|TRBV5-4|TRBD1|-
TGTGCCAGCAGTGGGACAGGGAACACCGGGGAGCTGTTTTTT
CASSGTGNTGELFF
>TRBJ2-6|TRBV15|-|-
TGTGCCACCAGCAGAGTAGGGTCTGGGGCCAACGTCCTGACTTTC
CATSRVGSGANVLTF
>TRBJ2-7|TRBV6-5|-|-
TGTGCCAGCAGGACTCGAGGGCGATCCTACGAGCAGTACTTC
CASRTRGRSYEQYF
>TRBJ1-1|TRBV11-2|-|once
TGTGCCAGCAGCTTAGACAGGGACGCTGAAGCTTTCTTT
CASSLDRDAEAFF
>TRBJ1-4|TRBV7-9|TRBD1|-
TGTGCCAGCAGCCCGACAGGGGGGACTAATGAAAAACTGTTTTTT
CASSPTGGTNEKLFF
>TRBJ2-1|TRBV27|TRBD1|-
TGTGCCAGCAGTACGACAGGGCCCTACAATGAGCAGTTCTTC
CASSTTGPYNEQFF
>TRBJ2-3|TRBV19|TRBD2|once
TGTGCCAGTAGTGCCGTTTGGTGGCGGGAGTCAACAGATACGCAGTATTTT
CASSAVWWRESTDTQYF
>TRBJ1-4|TRBV19|-|-
TGTGCCAGTGCTCCCACGGACGGAGCTAATGAAAAACTGTTTTTT
CASAPTDGANEKLFF
>TRBJ1-5|TRBV27|-|-
TGTGCCAGCAGTTTAAGTCCCGGGGGGGGGAGTCAGCCCCAGCATTTT
CASSLSPGGGSQPQHF
>TRBJ2-1|TRBV24-1|-|-
TGTGCCACCAGTGATCTTAGCGGACCGGGATACAATGAGCAGTTCTTC
CATSDLSGPGYNEQFF
>TRBJ2-7|TRBV27|TRBD2|few
TGTGCCAGCAAGGGTGCTAGCGGGAGGACGAGCTCCTACGAGCAGTACTTC
CASKGASGRTSSYEQYF
>TRBJ1-1|TRBV6-5|-|-
TGTGCCAGCACCCGTGTTAGGACTGAAGCTTTCTTT
CASTRVRTEAFF
>TRBJ1-1|TRBV3-1/TRBV3-2|-|-
TGTGCCAGCAGCCCCTCCTCTGGGGGCACTGAAGCTTTCTTT
CASSPSSGGTEAFF
>TRBJ2-7|TRBV5-8|-|-
TGTGCCAGCAGCCGCCCGGGACCCCCCTACGAGCAGTACTTC
CASSRPGPPYEQYF
>TRBJ2-1|TRBV18|-|once
TGTGCCAGTTTGAGCGGTCGCTCCTACAATGAGCAGTTCTTC
CASLSGRSYNEQFF